This T cell receptor beta chain originates from a study of blood T cell repertoires in COVID-19. The study drew participants aged about 18 to 95 years from around 24 US areas. Participant-given clinical history determined each cohort assignment. Up to 2 weeks before entering the study, exposed participants had met a COVID-19 case. Original analysis: Researchers report that nucleated cell counts were estimated from reference gene primer amplification. The method was immunoSEQ multiplex PCR; TCRdb's version includes in-frame clones alone and lacks a portion of them. That table gives V, J and clone size, and the DNA gave D and trimming. The sample holds 250,000 to 300,000 clones, roughly 90% seen once. Germline V lookup: CDR1 SGHVS, CDR2 FQNEAQ. CDR3 length: 12 residues. The V gene lost 5 bases and the J gene lost 3 bases, with 7 bases spanning the gap.

This TCR came from a woman aged 50 to 65 who had been exposed to COVID-19. V usage is TRBV7-8 and J usage is TRBJ1-2, with unresolved D. Specimen: PBMCs or T cells enriched from blood (not recorded which). CDR3 in amino acids: CASSLFDYGYTF. CDR3 nucleotides: TGTGCCAGCAGCCTATTCGACTATGGCTACACCTTC.